The rows below give T cell receptor beta chains drawn from one sample of a study of brain T cells in children with intractable seizures. Data came from immunoSEQ multiplex PCR; TCRdb stores just in-frame clones and leaves some out. The sample contains about 340,000 clones, over 90% of which appear only once. The starting material was peripheral blood, obtained approximately 5 months after surgery. The receptors derive from a boy in the first two years of life with tuberous sclerosis and intractable seizures. CDR3s include the opening cysteine and the closing phenylalanine or tryptophan. Each record gives: J gene, D gene, clone size, V gene, CDR3 protein, CDR3 DNA. A D gene is named only where the DNA matches it firmly. Clone size is not always given. Where it is, it says once, few, many or a class for expanded clones.

TRBJ2-3 | TRBD2 | - | TRBV28 | CASSLFASGGNTDTQYF | TGTGCCAGCAGTTTATTTGCTAGCGGGGGGAACACAGATACGCAGTATTTT
TRBJ2-7 | TRBD1 | - | TRBV19 | CASSIEGTGVYEQYF | TGTGCCAGTAGTATAGAGGGGACAGGGGTCTACGAGCAGTACTTC
TRBJ1-4 | - | - | TRBV19 | CASSRQSFATTNEKLFF | TGTGCCAGTAGTCGACAGTCGTTTGCCACAACTAATGAAAAACTGTTTTTT
TRBJ2-3 | TRBD2 | - | TRBV3-1/TRBV3-2 | CASSQEGLAGGPSTDTQYF | TGTGCCAGCAGCCAAGAGGGACTAGCGGGAGGGCCTAGCACAGATACGCAGTATTTT
TRBJ1-5 | - | few | TRBV3-1/TRBV3-2 | CASSRNTGNQPQHF | TGTGCCAGCAGCCGCAACACAGGGAATCAGCCCCAGCATTTT
TRBJ2-6 | - | - | TRBV3-1/TRBV3-2 | CASSQDWAQSSGANVLTF | TGTGCCAGCAGCCAAGATTGGGCACAAAGCTCTGGGGCCAACGTCCTGACTTTC
TRBJ2-1 | - | - | TRBV5-6 | CASSSINEQFF | TGTGCCAGCAGCTCGATCAATGAGCAGTTCTTC
TRBJ1-2 | TRBD1 | - | TRBV7-9 | CASSWARDRPRKGYGYTF | TGTGCCAGCAGCTGGGCCCGGGACAGGCCTCGAAAGGGCTATGGCTACACCTTC
TRBJ1-5 | - | - | TRBV10-2 | CASSEGSNQPQHF | TGCGCCAGCAGTGAGGGTAGCAATCAGCCCCAGCATTTT
TRBJ1-5 | - | - | TRBV6-5 | CAAQTSGSGNQPQHF | TGTGCCGCGCAAACTTCAGGGTCGGGCAATCAGCCCCAGCATTTT
TRBJ2-1 | - | - | TRBV5-1 | CASNQAGSYNEQFF | TGCGCCAGCAACCAAGCGGGTTCCTACAATGAGCAGTTCTTC
TRBJ2-7 | - | once | TRBV30 | CAWSVQTDSYEQYF | TGTGCCTGGAGTGTACAAACAGATTCCTACGAGCAGTACTTC
TRBJ2-1 | TRBD2 | - | TRBV6-6 | CASSYPGGGDEQFF | TGTGCCAGCAGTTACCCGGGAGGAGGGGATGAGCAGTTCTTC
TRBJ2-3 | - | - | TRBV5-6 | CASSFTDTQYF | TGTGCCAGCAGCTTCACAGATACGCAGTATTTT
TRBJ2-1 | - | - | TRBV7-9 | CASSLVSLPSYNEQFF | TGTGCCAGCAGCTTAGTGAGCCTCCCCTCCTACAATGAGCAGTTCTTC
TRBJ2-7 | - | - | TRBV6-4 | CASSDLAKLSYEQYF | TGTGCCAGCAGTGACCTAGCGAAACTCTCCTACGAGCAGTACTTC
TRBJ2-5 | - | - | TRBV7-9 | CASSPPQRGETQYF | TGTGCCAGCAGCCCTCCCCAGAGAGGGGAGACCCAGTACTTC
TRBJ2-3 | TRBD2 | - | TRBV5-1 | CASSSSGGTDTQYF | TGCGCCAGCAGCTCTAGCGGAGGCACAGATACGCAGTATTTT
TRBJ2-7 | - | - | TRBV5-1 | CASSLRPVGSSYEQYF | TGCGCCAGCAGCTTGAGGCCAGTGGGGAGCTCCTACGAGCAGTACTTC
TRBJ2-1 | TRBD2 | - | TRBV15 | CATSREEKTSGRIEQFF | TGTGCCACCAGCAGAGAAGAAAAGACTAGCGGGAGGATCGAGCAGTTCTTC
TRBJ2-5 | TRBD2 | - | TRBV4-1 | CASSPASGRETQYF | TGCGCCAGCAGCCCTGCTAGCGGGAGGGAGACCCAGTACTTC
TRBJ1-3 | TRBD1 | few | TRBV30 | CAWSAPNRGSSGNTIYF | TGTGCCTGGAGTGCGCCTAACAGGGGAAGCTCTGGAAACACCATATATTTT
TRBJ2-6 | - | - | TRBV4-1 | CASSQGPGANVLTF | TGCGCCAGCAGCCAAGGTCCTGGGGCCAACGTCCTGACTTTC
TRBJ1-1 | - | - | TRBV13 | CASSFFYRQNTEAFF | TGTGCCAGCAGCTTTTTTTACAGGCAGAACACTGAAGCTTTCTTT
TRBJ1-2 | - | - | TRBV2 | CASSESGRDDGYTF | TGTGCCAGCAGTGAGTCTGGGAGGGACGATGGCTACACCTTC
TRBJ1-1 | - | - | TRBV5-6 | CASSLVVGEQGRNTEAFF | TGTGCCAGCAGCTTGGTTGTCGGGGAACAGGGACGGAACACTGAAGCTTTCTTT
TRBJ1-4 | - | once | TRBV25-1 | CASIGTGREKLFF | TGTGCCAGCATCGGGACGGGGAGGGAAAAACTGTTTTTT
TRBJ2-5 | TRBD2 | once | TRBV5-1 | CASSLVIAGGPIKTQYF | TGCGCCAGCAGCTTGGTGATAGCGGGGGGGCCGATTAAGACCCAGTACTTC
TRBJ1-1 | - | - | TRBV28 | CASTQTENTEAFF | TGTGCCAGCACCCAGACAGAGAACACTGAAGCTTTTTTT
TRBJ2-1 | - | - | TRBV6-1 | CASSDHIEQFF | TGTGCCAGCAGTGATCACATCGAGCAGTTCTTC
TRBJ2-3 | - | - | TRBV23-1 | CASSQAPLWCPQYF | TGCGCCAGCAGTCAAGCCCCCCTTTGGTGTCCGCAGTATTTT
TRBJ2-5 | - | - | TRBV4-1 | CASSQSGFTSNGETQYF | TGCGCCAGCAGCCAGTCCGGGTTCACCTCAAATGGAGAGACCCAGTACTTC
TRBJ1-5 | - | - | TRBV27 | CASSPFGEGNQPQHF | TGTGCCAGCAGCCCCTTCGGGGAGGGCAATCAGCCCCAGCATTTT
TRBJ2-2 | TRBD2 | - | TRBV2 | CASSSGTSQVGELFF | TGTGCCAGCAGTTCCGGGACTAGTCAAGTCGGGGAGCTGTTTTTT
TRBJ2-1 | TRBD2 | - | TRBV24-1 | CATSDPGLAGHNEQFF | TGTGCCACCAGTGATCCGGGACTAGCGGGTCACAATGAGCAGTTCTTC
TRBJ2-7 | - | - | TRBV28 | CASSLITGYEQYF | TGTGCCAGCAGTTTAATTACGGGGTACGAGCAGTACTTC
TRBJ1-2 | - | - | TRBV3-1/TRBV3-2 | CASSRTGGRYYGYTF | TGTGCCAGCAGCCGCACAGGTGGTCGGTACTATGGCTACACCTTC
TRBJ2-1 | - | - | TRBV24-1 | CATSDPSYGSYNEQFF | TGTGCCACCAGTGACCCTAGCTATGGCTCCTACAATGAGCAGTTCTTC
TRBJ1-1 | TRBD1 | - | TRBV7-9 | CASSLGQGAFTEAFF | TGTGCCAGCAGCTTAGGACAGGGGGCCTTCACTGAAGCTTTCTTT
TRBJ1-3 | TRBD1 | - | TRBV18 | CASSRAGTGIGNSGNTIYF | TGTGCCAGCTCGCGAGCCGGGACAGGGATCGGGAACTCTGGAAACACCATATATTTT
TRBJ2-1 | TRBD2 | - | TRBV5-1 | CASSLSRDYLTPVNEQFF | TGCGCCAGCAGCTTGTCCCGGGACTACCTCACGCCGGTTAATGAGCAGTTCTTC
TRBJ2-3 | - | - | TRBV11-3 | CASSIADFGTRVDTQYF | TGTGCCAGCAGCATAGCGGACTTCGGGACGAGGGTAGATACGCAGTATTTT
TRBJ1-3 | TRBD1 | few | TRBV7-6 | CASSQTGVGHTIYF | TGTGCCAGCAGCCAAACAGGGGTGGGTCACACCATATATTTT
TRBJ2-7 | TRBD2 | - | TRBV7-8 | CASSPRGAGVKTYEQYF | TGTGCCAGCAGCCCCCGTGGGGCGGGAGTAAAAACCTACGAGCAGTACTTC
TRBJ1-1 | - | - | TRBV13 | CASSQFKGVNTEAFF | TGTGCCAGCAGCCAATTTAAGGGGGTCAACACTGAAGCTTTCTTT
TRBJ2-5 | - | - | TRBV7-2 | CASSLLRETQYF | TGTGCCAGCAGCTTACTCCGTGAGACCCAGTACTTC
TRBJ2-7 | - | - | TRBV2 | CASSDARLYEQYF | TGTGCCAGCAGTGATGCCAGGCTCTACGAGCAGTACTTC
TRBJ2-3 | TRBD2 | - | TRBV4-1 | CASSQDLVERGEEQYF | TGCGCCAGCAGCCAAGATCTAGTCGAGCGGGGGGAAGAGCAGTATTTT
TRBJ1-3 | TRBD1 | - | TRBV7-2 | CASSDRAGNTIYF | TGTGCCAGCAGCGACAGGGCTGGAAACACCATATATTTT
TRBJ1-2 | - | - | TRBV19 | CASSLNGGTEITGHYGYTF | TGTGCCAGTAGTCTTAATGGGGGGACGGAAATCACCGGTCACTATGGCTACACCTTC
TRBJ1-2 | - | - | TRBV7-9 | CASSLRGGDSNYGYTF | TGTGCCAGCAGCTTAAGGGGGGGCGATTCGAACTATGGCTACACCTTC
TRBJ2-6 | TRBD1 | - | TRBV9 | CASSSRGETGGVSGANVLTF | TGTGCCAGCAGCTCTCGAGGGGAGACAGGGGGCGTCTCTGGGGCCAACGTCCTGACTTTC
TRBJ1-1 | - | - | TRBV30 | CAWSVLGNTEAFF | TGTGCCTGGAGTGTACTGGGGAACACTGAAGCTTTCTTT
TRBJ1-1 | - | - | TRBV7-3 | CASSLGQGTEAFF | TGTGCCAGCAGCTTAGGGCAGGGCACTGAAGCTTTCTTT
TRBJ1-5 | - | few | TRBV27 | CASSLRQGNQPQHF | TGTGCCAGCAGTCTACGACAGGGCAATCAGCCCCAGCATTTT